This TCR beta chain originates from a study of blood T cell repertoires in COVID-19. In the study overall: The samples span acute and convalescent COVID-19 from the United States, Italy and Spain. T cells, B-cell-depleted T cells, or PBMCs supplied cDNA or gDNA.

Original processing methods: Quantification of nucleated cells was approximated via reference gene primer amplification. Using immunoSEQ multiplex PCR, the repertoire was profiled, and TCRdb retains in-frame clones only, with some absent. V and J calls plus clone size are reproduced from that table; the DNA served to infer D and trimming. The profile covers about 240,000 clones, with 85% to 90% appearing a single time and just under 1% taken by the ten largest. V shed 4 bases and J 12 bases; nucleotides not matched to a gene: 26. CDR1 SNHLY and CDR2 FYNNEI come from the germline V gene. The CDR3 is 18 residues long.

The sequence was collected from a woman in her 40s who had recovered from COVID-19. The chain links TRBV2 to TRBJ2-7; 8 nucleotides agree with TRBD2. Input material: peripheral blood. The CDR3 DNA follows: TGTGCCAGCAGTGTCCAGGCCTCAACCCGGGACCCGGGGGGGCCTCGGTACTTC. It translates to CASSVQASTRDPGGPRYF.